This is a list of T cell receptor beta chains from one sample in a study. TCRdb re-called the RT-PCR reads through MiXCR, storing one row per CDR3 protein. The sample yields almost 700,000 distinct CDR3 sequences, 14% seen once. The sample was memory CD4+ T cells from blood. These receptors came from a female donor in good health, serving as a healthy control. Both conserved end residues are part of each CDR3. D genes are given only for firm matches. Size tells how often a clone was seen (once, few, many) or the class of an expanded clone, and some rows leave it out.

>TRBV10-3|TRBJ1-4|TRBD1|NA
TGTGCCATCAGTCCTCAGGGGGGCGATGAAAAACTGTTTTTT
CAISPQGGDEKLFF
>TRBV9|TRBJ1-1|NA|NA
TGTGCCAGCAGTCGCTCCCTAAATAACCCGAACACTGAAGCTTTCTTT
CASSRSLNNPNTEAFF
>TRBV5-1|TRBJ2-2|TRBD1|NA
TGCGCCAGCAGCTGGGGACAGGGAGAAGGAACCGGGGAGCTGTTTTTT
CASSWGQGEGTGELFF
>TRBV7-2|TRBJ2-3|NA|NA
TGTGCCAGCAGCTTAGCAGGGAATTTTGGAGCAGATACGCAGTATTTT
CASSLAGNFGADTQYF
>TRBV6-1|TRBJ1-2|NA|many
TGTGCCAGCCGGGCCGTACAGGGATATGGCTACACCTTC
CASRAVQGYGYTF
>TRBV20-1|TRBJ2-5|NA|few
TGCAGTACCCCCAACCCCCGGGGGGCCCAAGAGACCCAGTACTTC
CSTPNPRGAQETQYF
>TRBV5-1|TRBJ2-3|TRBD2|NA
TGCGCCAGCAGCTTCGCGGCGGGAGCGAAAGATACGCAGTATTTT
CASSFAAGAKDTQYF
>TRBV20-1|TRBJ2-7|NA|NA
TGCAGTGCTAGCGATTCGACCGTCCGGCGGCCCGGGGGTGGCTACGAGCAGTACTTC
CSASDSTVRRPGGGYEQYF
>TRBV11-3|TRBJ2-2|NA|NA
TGTGCCAGCAGCCGGGGGGCCTTAGGGGAGCTGTTTTTT
CASSRGALGELFF
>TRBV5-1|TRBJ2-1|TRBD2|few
TGCGCCAGCAGCTACGGTAGCGGGAGCTCCTACAATGAGCAGTTCTTC
CASSYGSGSSYNEQFF
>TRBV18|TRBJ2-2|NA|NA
TGTGCCAGCTCACCACGCCCGCAGGGGTACACCGGGGAGCTGTTTTTT
CASSPRPQGYTGELFF
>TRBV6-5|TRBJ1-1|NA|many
TGTGCCAGCAGCCCAGAGACAGGCACTGAAGCTTTCTTT
CASSPETGTEAFF
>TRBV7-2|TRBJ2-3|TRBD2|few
TGTGCCAGCAGCTTAGCAACGAGCCAGCGGGAGGGAGTGAGGGGTACGCAGTATTTT
CASSLATSQREGVRGTQYF
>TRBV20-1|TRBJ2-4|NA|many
TGCAGTGCTAGAGACGTTCGGTACAGCGAACTTCAGTACTTC
CSARDVRYSELQYF
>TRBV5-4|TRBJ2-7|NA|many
TGTGCCAGCAGCTCCCAAACCTCTAGCGTCTACGAGCAGTACTTC
CASSSQTSSVYEQYF
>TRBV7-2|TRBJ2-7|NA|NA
TGTGCCAGCAGCCAGGCGACCGGGAGCTACTACGAGCAGTACTTC
CASSQATGSYYEQYF
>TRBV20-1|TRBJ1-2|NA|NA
TGCAGTGCTAGAGACAGAATTACAATTAACTATGGCTACACCTTC
CSARDRITINYGYTF
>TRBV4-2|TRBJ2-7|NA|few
TGTGCCAGCAGCCAAGGTCCAGGGACCACCTACGAGCAGTACTTC
CASSQGPGTTYEQYF
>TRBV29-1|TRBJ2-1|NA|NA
TGCAGCGTTTATCGGATGGAGAACAATGAGCAGTTCTTC
CSVYRMENNEQFF
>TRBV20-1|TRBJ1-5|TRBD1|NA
TGCAGTGCTAGCCCGGGACAGGGGGCGGTTCAGCCCCAGCATTTT
CSASPGQGAVQPQHF
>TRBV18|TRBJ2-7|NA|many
TGTGCCAGCTCACCCGGAGGCGGGGACGAGCAGTACTTC
CASSPGGGDEQYF
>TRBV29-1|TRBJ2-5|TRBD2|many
TGCAGCGTAGAGGGACTAGCGGGAGAAAACCAAGAGACCCAGTACTTC
CSVEGLAGENQETQYF
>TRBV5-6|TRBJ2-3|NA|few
TGTGCCAGCAGCTCAAGTCAGGGACCAGATACGCAGTATTTT
CASSSSQGPDTQYF
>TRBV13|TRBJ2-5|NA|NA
TGTGCCAGCAGCAGACGACGGACTGCCCGGGGTGAGCAGTACTTC
CASSRRRTARGEQYF
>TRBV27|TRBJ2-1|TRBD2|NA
TGTGCCAGCAGTCCAAACCACGGCACTAGCGGTTTTAACAATGAGCAGTTCTTC
CASSPNHGTSGFNNEQFF
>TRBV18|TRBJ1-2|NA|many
TGTGCCAGCTCCCACGGCGCGGGGATAGGCTATGGCTACACCTTC
CASSHGAGIGYGYTF
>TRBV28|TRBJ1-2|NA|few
TGTGCCAGCAGTCCACCCAGGGTAATCGGCTACACCTTC
CASSPPRVIGYTF
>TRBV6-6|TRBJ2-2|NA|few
TGTGCCAGCAGTTACAGGGCCGGAAGGTCCGGGGAGCTGTTTTTT
CASSYRAGRSGELFF
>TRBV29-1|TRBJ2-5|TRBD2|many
TGCAGCGTTGATGTAAGCGGGGGAGAGACCCAGTACTTC
CSVDVSGGETQYF
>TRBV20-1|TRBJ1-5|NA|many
TGCAGTGCTAGTGACAGGCCTAATCAGCCCCAGCATTTT
CSASDRPNQPQHF
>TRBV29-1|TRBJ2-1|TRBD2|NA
TGCAGCGTTGAAGATCGTACTAGCGGGATTTACGAGCAGTTCTTC
CSVEDRTSGIYEQFF
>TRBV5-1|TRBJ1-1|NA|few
TGCGCCAGCAGCCCGAACCCCCGGGGGGCATTGGAAGCTTTCTTT
CASSPNPRGALEAFF
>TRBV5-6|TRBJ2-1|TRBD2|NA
TGTGCCAGCAGCTTGCTTAGCGGGATCAATGAGCAGTTCTTC
CASSLLSGINEQFF
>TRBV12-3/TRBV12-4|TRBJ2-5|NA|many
TGTGCCAGCAGCTCTTGGGTTAAAGAGACCCAGTACTTC
CASSSWVKETQYF
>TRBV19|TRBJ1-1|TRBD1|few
TGTGCCACCTCCCCGCGACAGGGGGTTTCGAACACTGAAGCTTTCTTT
CATSPRQGVSNTEAFF
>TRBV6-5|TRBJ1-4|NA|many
TGTGCCAGCAGTCGCCGAGAGGTCGGTTTGGCGACTAATGAAAAACTGTTTTTT
CASSRREVGLATNEKLFF
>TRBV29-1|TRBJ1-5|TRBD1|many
TGCAGCGTTGAAAAGGACAGGGGTCAGCCCCAGCATTTT
CSVEKDRGQPQHF
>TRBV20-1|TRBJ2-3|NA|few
TGCAGTGCTAGTAGACTCCGCCGGCCAGATACGCAGTATTTT
CSASRLRRPDTQYF
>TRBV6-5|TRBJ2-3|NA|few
TGTGCCAGCAGTTACTCGATCCACAGCACAGATACGCAGTATTTT
CASSYSIHSTDTQYF
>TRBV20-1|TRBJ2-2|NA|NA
TGCAGTGCTAGAGATCTCTACTTCACCGGGGAGCTGTTTTTT
CSARDLYFTGELFF
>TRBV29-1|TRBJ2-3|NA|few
TGCAGCGTTGGGAAGGGGCTTAGCACAGATACGCAGTATTTT
CSVGKGLSTDTQYF
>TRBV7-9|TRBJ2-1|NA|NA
TGTGCCAGCAGCCCCGTATTCCTAAACCCCTCCTACAATGAGCAGTTCTTC
CASSPVFLNPSYNEQFF
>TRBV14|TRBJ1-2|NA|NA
TGTGCCAGCAGTCCGGACCCTAATCCGATATATGGCTACACCTTC
CASSPDPNPIYGYTF
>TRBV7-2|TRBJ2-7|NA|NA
TGTGCCAGCAGCGAAAACAGTGTTAGCCCCCCCTACGAGCAGTACTTC
CASSENSVSPPYEQYF
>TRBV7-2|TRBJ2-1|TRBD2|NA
TGTGCCAGCAGCTCCACCCTGACGGCGGGAGGCTGGGGCTCCTACAATGAGCAGTTCTTC
CASSSTLTAGGWGSYNEQFF
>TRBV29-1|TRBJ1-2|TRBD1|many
TGCAGCGTAGAAGGACAGGGACACTATGGCTACACCTTC
CSVEGQGHYGYTF
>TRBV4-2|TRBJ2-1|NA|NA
TGTGCCAGCAGCCCTAGCGCGCCCAATGAGCAGTTCTTC
CASSPSAPNEQFF
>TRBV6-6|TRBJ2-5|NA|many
TGTGCCAGCGGGGAGCGGACCCAGTACTTC
CASGERTQYF
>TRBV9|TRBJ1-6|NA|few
TGTGCCAGCAGCGTAGCTTCAGTTCAGCACTCACCCCTCCACTTT
CASSVASVQHSPLHF
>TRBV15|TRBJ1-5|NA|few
TGTGCCACCAGCAGAGATTGGAACCAGAACAATCAGCCCCAGCATTTT
CATSRDWNQNNQPQHF
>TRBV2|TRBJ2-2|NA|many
TGTGCCAGCAGTGTGATTCCGAACACCGGGGAGCTGTTTTTT
CASSVIPNTGELFF
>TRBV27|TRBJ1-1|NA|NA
TGTGCCAGCACAAACTCAGGATACACTGAAGCTTTCTTT
CASTNSGYTEAFF
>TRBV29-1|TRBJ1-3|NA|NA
TGCAGCGTTGAAGTGGGAGGGGGAAACACCATATATTTT
CSVEVGGGNTIYF
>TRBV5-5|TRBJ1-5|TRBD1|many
TGTGCCAGCAGTCCCGAGTGGGGACAGAATCAGCCCCAGCATTTT
CASSPEWGQNQPQHF
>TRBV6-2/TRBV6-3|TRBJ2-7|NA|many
TGTGCCAGCAGTTCCCCGAGGGGGTATGACGAGCAGTACTTC
CASSSPRGYDEQYF
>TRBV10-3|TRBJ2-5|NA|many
TGTGCCATCAGCGCTTCGACAGGACAAGAGACCCAGTACTTC
CAISASTGQETQYF
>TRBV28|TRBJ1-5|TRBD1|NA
TGTGCCAGCATGGCAGGGGGCCCCCGACAGCATTTT
CASMAGGPRQHF